The 23 T cell receptor beta chains below come from one sample, sequenced in a study of CD8 T cells in ankylosing spondylitis. Study-wide results and caveats: Characteristic of ankylosing spondylitis blood, it appeared, was a TCR beta motif comprising eight highly homologous variants.

What these receptors recognize is not known. TCRdb used MiXCR to reprocess the 5' RACE reads, holding one entry per CDR3 protein. Of 700,000 or so distinct CDR3 sequences listed, around 20% were seen once; the top ten hold under 20%. Sequencing was performed on blood, either unsorted or a sorted T cell fraction (not recorded which). The receptors here all came from a male donor with ankylosing spondylitis.

This clonotype has a count of ten or more. The rearrangement joins TRBV20-1 to TRBJ1-6, with D tentatively TRBD1 (6 bases). In germline, CDR1 is DFQATT, CDR2 SNEGSKA (reference sequence). CDR3 size: 12 residues. Trimming took 6 bases from V and 9 from J, leaving 12 bases between them. CDR3 sequence: CSARKQGSPLHF. In nucleotides, the CDR3 is TGCAGTGCCCGGAAACAGGGTTCACCCCTCCACTTT.

This clonotype showed up just a few times. The rearrangement links TRBV5-8 to TRBJ1-2, with D tentatively TRBD1 (5 bases). Trimming cost V 7 bases and J 1 base, with 23 bases left between them. The CDR3 has 17 amino acids. CDR1 and CDR2 from the germline V gene are SGHTS and YDEGEE. CDR3 region: CASVSTGRTRHNYGYTF. The DNA of the CDR3 is TGTGCCAGCGTCTCCACAGGACGGACCAGACATAACTATGGCTACACCTTC.

This clonotype was picked up a small number of times. The chain joins TRBV29-1 to TRBJ1-2; maybe TRBD1 (5 bases). V lost 8 bases and J lost 5, with 18 bases in between. Germline V gene lookup returns CDR1 SQVTM and CDR2 ANQGSEA. The CDR3 loop spans 13 amino acids. In DNA form, the CDR3 reads TGCAGCCAACGCCTTCAGGGACGGTATGGCTACACCTTC. Encoded protein: CSQRLQGRYGYTF.

The CDR3 DNA reads as TGTGCCAGCAGCCAGGTGGACAGGGATAGGGTAAATGAGCAGTTCTTC. It codes for CASSQVDRDRVNEQFF. The chain employs TRBV3-1 and TRBJ2-1; 8 positions agree with TRBD1. CDR1 and CDR2 from the germline V gene are LGHDT and YNNKEL (reference sequence). Trimming took 3 bases from V and 7 from J; bases not matched to a gene: 11. This CDR3 has 16 amino acids.

This clonotype was counted many times. The V gene is TRBV10-3, the J gene TRBJ2-5; D gene uncertain. Between the trimmed V and J ends, which lost 3 bases and 4 bases, there was a span of 3 bases. The CDR3 sequence is 11 residues long. Germline loops: CDR1 ENHRY, CDR2 SYGVKD. CDR3 sequence: CAISDSETQYF. In nucleotides, the CDR3 is TGTGCCATCAGTGATTCAGAGACCCAGTACTTC.

This clonotype was observed a few times. The V gene is TRBV20-1, the J gene TRBJ1-1, with D possibly TRBD1 on 5 matching bases. Germline-derived CDR1 and CDR2 are DFQATT and SNEGSKA (reference sequence). The CDR3 is 12 residues long. Between the trimmed V and J ends, which lost 5 bases and 10 bases, there was a span of 17 bases. The CDR3, as DNA: TGCAGTGCTCCAGGTCACCGGGGGGTAGCTTTCTTT. Its protein is CSAPGHRGVAFF.

The genes are TRBV6-4 and TRBJ2-7; 7 bases line up with TRBD2. The CDR3 is made up of 11 amino acids. The germline CDR1 and CDR2 sequences are MRHNA and SNTAGT. Germline trimming cut 9 bases from V and 3 bases from J; bases unmatched to any gene: 2. The DNA of the CDR3 is TGTGCCAGACGGGACTACTACGAGCAGTACTTC. It codes for CARRDYYEQYF.

The chain combines TRBV6-2 or TRBV6-3 with TRBJ2-1; TRBD2 matches at 12 bases. The ends lost 2 bases at V and 4 bases at J; junction bases unmatched: 3. Germline V gene data show CDR1 as MNHEY and CDR2 as SVGEGT. The CDR3 covers 16 residues. CDR3 region: CASSYPTSGGYNEQFF. CDR3 nucleotide sequence: TGTGCCAGCAGTTACCCGACTAGCGGGGGTTACAATGAGCAGTTCTTC.

CDR3 sequence reads: CSASGGNYNEQFF. The CDR3 DNA reads as TGCAGTGCTAGCGGTGGAAACTACAATGAGCAGTTCTTC. This sequence joins TRBV20-1 and TRBJ2-1; D unresolved. The germline gives CDR1 DFQATT, CDR2 SNEGSKA (reference sequence). Trimming cost V 3 bases and J 3 bases, with 9 bases left between them. This CDR3 has 13 residues.

This clonotype was counted at least ten times. V and J are TRBV10-3 and TRBJ2-3; D might be TRBD2 (6 bases). Between the trimmed V and J ends, which lost 7 bases and 3 bases, there was a span of 11 bases. The germline gives CDR1 ENHRY, CDR2 SYGVKD. The CDR3 is made up of 13 amino acids. Here the CDR3 DNA reads TGTGCCATCATGGGTAGCGGAACAGATACGCAGTATTTT. This gives the protein CAIMGSGTDTQYF.

In this sample, this clonotype turned up many times. V usage is TRBV10-3 and J usage is TRBJ2-3, with 8 bases matching TRBD2. Germline CDR1 reads ENHRY; CDR2 reads SYGVKD. The CDR3 has 15 residues. V gave up 6 bases and J gave up 2 bases; unmatched junction bases: 7. The CDR3 nucleotides are TGTGCCATCAGCGCGGGACTAGGGGACACAGATACGCAGTATTTT. Its protein is CAISAGLGDTDTQYF.

The chain recombines TRBV12-3 or TRBV12-4 with TRBJ2-2; 8 bases are shared with TRBD1. CDR3 length: 17 amino acids. Trimming at V came to 2 bases and at J to 2 bases, leaving 7 bases not matched to a gene. CDR3 bases: TGTGCCAGCAGTTTATGGCCCCAGGGGGCAAACACCGGGGAGCTGTTTTTT. It codes for CASSLWPQGANTGELFF.

The J gene is TRBJ1-3, the V gene TRBV12-3 or TRBV12-4, with D hard to call. With 3 bases removed from V and 4 bases from J, the gap between germline ends came to 7 bases. The CDR3 consists of 13 residues. The CDR3 bases are TGTGCCAGCAGTTTTCAGCGAGGAAACACCATATATTTT. Its protein is CASSFQRGNTIYF.

The chain has TRBV7-9 and TRBJ2-2; TRBD2 agrees at 12 bases. CDR1 is SEHNR and CDR2 is FQNEAQ in the germline V gene (reference sequence). The CDR3 is 17 residues long. V lost 5 bases to trimming and J lost 4 bases; unmatched junction nucleotides: 8. DNA for the CDR3: TGTGCCAGCAGCCCTCTGACTAGCGGGAGTGTCACCGGGGAGCTGTTTTTT. Protein: CASSPLTSGSVTGELFF. Variable domain in full (rest from reference TRBV7-9 and TRBJ2-2): DTGVSQNPRHKITKRGQNVTFRCDPISEHNRLYWYRQTLGQGPEFLTYFQNEAQLEKSRLLSDRFSAERPKGSFSTLEIQRTEQGDSAMYLCASSPLTSGSVTGELFFGEGSRLTVL.

The V gene is TRBV20-1, the J gene TRBJ2-1; 12 bases line up with TRBD2. V dropped 0 bases and J dropped 6; count of bases not matched to a gene: 3. CDR1 is DFQATT and CDR2 is SNEGSKA in the germline V gene (reference sequence). CDR3 size: 15 residues. CDR3 sequence: CSARDLGLAGNEQFF. In nucleotides, the CDR3 is TGCAGTGCTAGAGACCTGGGACTAGCGGGCAATGAGCAGTTCTTC.

This clonotype was observed a handful of times. The rearrangement links TRBV12-3 or TRBV12-4 to TRBJ2-5, with D perhaps matching TRBD2 (5 bases). The CDR3 runs to 14 residues. Trimming cost V 5 bases and J 2 bases, with 12 bases left between them. This chain's CDR3 is CASSAGLFQETQYF. Written as DNA, the CDR3 is TGTGCCAGCAGTGCCGGACTGTTTCAAGAGACCCAGTACTTC.

This chain joins TRBV20-1 and TRBJ1-2, with D uncertain. Germline V gene sequence: CDR1 DFQATT, CDR2 SNEGSKA (reference sequence). The V gene lost 6 bases and the J gene lost 6 bases, with 14 bases spanning the gap. The CDR3 length is 12 residues. The CDR3 loop reads CSANFPINGYTF. The CDR3 nucleotides read TGCAGTGCCAATTTTCCCATTAATGGCTACACCTTC.

This clonotype was counted a few times. The genes are TRBV20-1 and TRBJ2-3; the match to TRBD2 covers 13 bases. J gave up 5 bases and V 6 bases, and 2 bases lay outside the gene matches. CDR1 and CDR2 from the germline V gene are DFQATT and SNEGSKA (reference sequence). The CDR3 contains 13 residues. The CDR3 coding sequence is TGCAGTGCGGGGACTAGCGGGGTAGATACGCAGTATTTT. Translating gives CSAGTSGVDTQYF.

This clonotype was detected only a few times. V and J are TRBV24-1 and TRBJ2-1; D may be TRBD2 (6 bases). Germline assignment: CDR1 KGHDR and CDR2 SFDVKD. The V end lost 3 bases, the J end lost 3 bases, and 14 bases lay between the germline ends. The CDR3 spans 16 residues. The CDR3 nucleotides read TGTGCCACCAGTGATCCCCGTGGCGGGGTCTACAATGAGCAGTTCTTC. Its protein is CATSDPRGGVYNEQFF.

The genes are TRBV2 and TRBJ2-5; perhaps TRBD1 as D (6 bases). CDR3 length: 13 residues. The V gene lost 6 bases and the J gene lost 8 bases, with 16 bases spanning the gap. Germline CDR1 and CDR2: SNHLY and FYNNEI. The CDR3 sequence: CASRRDIGGTQYF. The CDR3 DNA is TGTGCCAGCAGAAGGGACATCGGCGGTACCCAGTACTTC.

This clonotype turned up a few times. The chain carries TRBV27 and TRBJ2-7; 9 bases align to TRBD1. The length of the CDR3 is 13 residues. The germline CDR1 and CDR2 sequences are MNHEY and SMNVEV (reference sequence). V trimming: 6 bases; J trimming: 6 bases; junction bases outside the gene matches: 6. The DNA of the CDR3 is TGTGCCAGCAGCCCCGGGACAGGGTTCGAGCAGTACTTC. Its translation is CASSPGTGFEQYF.

The chain uses TRBV27 and TRBJ2-5, with unresolved D. The CDR3 extends over 13 amino acids. The germline CDR1 and CDR2 sequences are MNHEY and SMNVEV (reference sequence). V was pared by 4 bases and J by 4 bases, with 10 bases between. The DNA of the CDR3 is TGTGCCAGCAGTTCACTCTACACAGAGACCCAGTACTTC. Translating gives CASSSLYTETQYF.

This clonotype has more than one count but fewer than ten. The chain employs TRBV29-1 and TRBJ2-1; 11 nucleotides align to TRBD1. The trim removed 1 base at V and 6 bases at J, leaving 5 bases unmatched. CDR3 length: 15 amino acids. From germline, CDR1 is SQVTM and CDR2 ANQGSEA. CDR3 bases: TGCAGCGTTGAAGTGGCCGGGACAGGGGGCAATGAGCAGTTCTTC. This codes for CSVEVAGTGGNEQFF.